Listed below are T cell receptor beta chains from one sample, sequenced in a study of cytomegalovirus exposure and HLA in healthy donors. The method was immunoSEQ multiplex PCR; TCRdb's version includes in-frame clones alone and lacks a portion of them. Among 97,000 or so clones, 70% to 90% were seen once, and the ten largest hold more than 3%. The sequenced material came from PBMCs. Every receptor here comes from a woman in her 30s in good health and CMV-seronegative. CDR3s include the opening cysteine and the closing phenylalanine or tryptophan. Each record gives: D gene, CDR3 length, clone size, J gene, V gene, CDR3 DNA, CDR3 protein. A D gene is named only where the DNA matches it firmly. Clone size is given for some rows only: seen once, a few or many times, or a class if the clone is expanded.

d_call: -; cdr3_length: 17; clone_size: -; j_call: TRBJ1-2; v_call: TRBV9; cdr3_nt: TGTGCCAGCAGCGTTTCCGTGGGAGGGGGGATCGCCTATGGCTACACCTTC; cdr3_aa: CASSVSVGGGIAYGYTF
d_call: TRBD1; cdr3_length: 14; clone_size: -; j_call: TRBJ1-2; v_call: TRBV9; cdr3_nt: TGTGCCAGCAGCAGGGGGCTAGGGGACTATGGCTACACCTTC; cdr3_aa: CASSRGLGDYGYTF
d_call: -; cdr3_length: 14; clone_size: -; j_call: TRBJ1-1; v_call: TRBV29-1; cdr3_nt: TGCAGCGTTCCAGGGATTCATACGGGCATTAAAGCTTTCTTT; cdr3_aa: CSVPGIHTGIKAFF
d_call: -; cdr3_length: 14; clone_size: -; j_call: TRBJ1-3; v_call: TRBV25-1; cdr3_nt: TGTGCCAGCAGTGATCGGGGTTTGGAAAACACCATATATTTT; cdr3_aa: CASSDRGLENTIYF
d_call: -; cdr3_length: 16; clone_size: -; j_call: TRBJ2-5; v_call: TRBV7-5; cdr3_nt: TGTGCCAGAAGCCCCCTTAGCGGAATTAAATCAGAGACCCAGTACTTC; cdr3_aa: CARSPLSGIKSETQYF
d_call: -; cdr3_length: 12; clone_size: -; j_call: TRBJ1-2; v_call: TRBV29-1; cdr3_nt: TGCAGCGCCAGGGACACCTACTATGGCTACACCTTC; cdr3_aa: CSARDTYYGYTF
d_call: TRBD2; cdr3_length: 16; clone_size: -; j_call: TRBJ2-5; v_call: TRBV15; cdr3_nt: TGTGCCACCAGCAGAGATCCGGGGGCGGGAGGAGAGACCCAGTACTTC; cdr3_aa: CATSRDPGAGGETQYF
d_call: TRBD2; cdr3_length: 18; clone_size: -; j_call: TRBJ2-2; v_call: TRBV9; cdr3_nt: TGTGCCAGCAGCGTAGGTCTGGGACTAGCGGCGAACACCGGGGAGCTGTTTTTT; cdr3_aa: CASSVGLGLAANTGELFF
d_call: TRBD1; cdr3_length: 14; clone_size: -; j_call: TRBJ2-5; v_call: TRBV19; cdr3_nt: TGTGCCAGTAGTACTGGGACAGTCCAAGAGACCCAGTACTTC; cdr3_aa: CASSTGTVQETQYF
d_call: TRBD1; cdr3_length: 17; clone_size: -; j_call: TRBJ2-7; v_call: TRBV5-4; cdr3_nt: TGTGCCAGCAGCTTGGGACAGGGGGTTATTTACTCCTACGAGCAGTACTTC; cdr3_aa: CASSLGQGVIYSYEQYF
d_call: -; cdr3_length: 13; clone_size: -; j_call: TRBJ2-2; v_call: TRBV29-1; cdr3_nt: TGCAGCGTAGGGTCAGGGGAGTTCGGGGAGCTGTTTTTT; cdr3_aa: CSVGSGEFGELFF
d_call: TRBD1; cdr3_length: 16; clone_size: -; j_call: TRBJ2-6; v_call: TRBV7-3; cdr3_nt: TGTGCCAGCAGCCGAGGGACAGGGAGCGGGGCCAACGTCCTGACTTTC; cdr3_aa: CASSRGTGSGANVLTF
d_call: -; cdr3_length: 14; clone_size: -; j_call: TRBJ2-7; v_call: TRBV6-5; cdr3_nt: TGTGCCAGCAGCTCCGATCAGGGCGCCTACGAGCAGTACTTC; cdr3_aa: CASSSDQGAYEQYF
d_call: -; cdr3_length: 11; clone_size: -; j_call: TRBJ2-1; v_call: TRBV7-8; cdr3_nt: TGTGCCAGCAGCCGTTCGGATGAGCAGTTCTTC; cdr3_aa: CASSRSDEQFF
d_call: -; cdr3_length: 15; clone_size: few; j_call: TRBJ2-7; v_call: TRBV21-1; cdr3_nt: TGTGCCAGCAGAACAGGGGGGCAGGCCGGCGAGGAGCAGTACTTC; cdr3_aa: CASRTGGQAGEEQYF
d_call: -; cdr3_length: 10; clone_size: -; j_call: TRBJ2-7; v_call: TRBV27; cdr3_nt: TGTGCCAGCGGAGTCTACGAGCAGTACTTC; cdr3_aa: CASGVYEQYF
d_call: -; cdr3_length: 16; clone_size: -; j_call: TRBJ2-7; v_call: TRBV7-8; cdr3_nt: TGTGCCAGCAGCTTAGTCGGTGGCTTGGGCGCCTACGAGCAGTACTTC; cdr3_aa: CASSLVGGLGAYEQYF
d_call: -; cdr3_length: 14; clone_size: -; j_call: TRBJ1-2; v_call: TRBV5-4; cdr3_nt: TGTGCCAGCAGCTCGGACCGGACAGACTATGGCTACACCTTC; cdr3_aa: CASSSDRTDYGYTF
d_call: TRBD1; cdr3_length: 13; clone_size: -; j_call: TRBJ1-2; v_call: TRBV6-6; cdr3_nt: TGTGCCAGCAGCAGGGGGACCTCCTATGGCTACACCTTC; cdr3_aa: CASSRGTSYGYTF
d_call: -; cdr3_length: 13; clone_size: -; j_call: TRBJ2-7; v_call: TRBV6-6; cdr3_nt: TGTGCCAGCAGAGAACTAGTTTCGGGCGAGCAGTACTTC; cdr3_aa: CASRELVSGEQYF
d_call: -; cdr3_length: 12; clone_size: -; j_call: TRBJ1-1; v_call: TRBV19; cdr3_nt: TGTGCCAGTAGTATAGGGGCGTTCCGGGCTTTCTTT; cdr3_aa: CASSIGAFRAFF
d_call: TRBD1; cdr3_length: 15; clone_size: -; j_call: TRBJ1-1; v_call: TRBV5-1; cdr3_nt: TGCGCCAGCAGCCAGTGGGACAGGGAGAACACTGAAGCTTTCTTT; cdr3_aa: CASSQWDRENTEAFF
d_call: -; cdr3_length: 16; clone_size: few; j_call: TRBJ2-2; v_call: TRBV27; cdr3_nt: TGTGCCAGCAGCCCCCAACAGGGTCGGGGCACCGGGGAGCTGTTTTTT; cdr3_aa: CASSPQQGRGTGELFF
d_call: TRBD2; cdr3_length: 14; clone_size: -; j_call: TRBJ2-1; v_call: TRBV5-1; cdr3_nt: TGCGCCAGCAGCTTGGCGGGAGGGAACAATGAGCAGTTCTTC; cdr3_aa: CASSLAGGNNEQFF
d_call: -; cdr3_length: 14; clone_size: -; j_call: TRBJ2-1; v_call: TRBV29-1; cdr3_nt: TGCAGCGTTGTATACGGGAGCTCCTACAATGAGCAGTTCTTC; cdr3_aa: CSVVYGSSYNEQFF
d_call: -; cdr3_length: 12; clone_size: -; j_call: TRBJ2-1; v_call: TRBV9; cdr3_nt: TGTGCCAGCGGGCGGGGCGGCTTTGAGCAGTTCTTC; cdr3_aa: CASGRGGFEQFF
d_call: TRBD1; cdr3_length: 14; clone_size: few; j_call: TRBJ2-7; v_call: TRBV7-9; cdr3_nt: TGTGCCAGTAGTGGTGGGACAGGCTCCTACGAGCAGTACTTC; cdr3_aa: CASSGGTGSYEQYF
d_call: TRBD1; cdr3_length: 17; clone_size: -; j_call: TRBJ2-6; v_call: TRBV7-2; cdr3_nt: TGTGCCAGCAGCTGGGACAGACGGACCTCTGGGGCCAACGTCCTGACTTTC; cdr3_aa: CASSWDRRTSGANVLTF
d_call: TRBD1; cdr3_length: 17; clone_size: few; j_call: TRBJ2-7; v_call: TRBV27; cdr3_nt: TGTGCCAGCAGTTCCTCCCGCCGGGACAGGGGGGATTACGAGCAGTACTTC; cdr3_aa: CASSSSRRDRGDYEQYF
d_call: TRBD1; cdr3_length: 15; clone_size: -; j_call: TRBJ1-1; v_call: TRBV6-1; cdr3_nt: TGTGCCAGCAGTGACTGGGGACAGGCGCTCACTGAAGCTTTCTTT; cdr3_aa: CASSDWGQALTEAFF
d_call: TRBD1; cdr3_length: 16; clone_size: -; j_call: TRBJ1-1; v_call: TRBV9; cdr3_nt: TGTGCCAGCAGCCCCCACCAGGGGGCTTCCTTCACTGAAGCTTTCTTT; cdr3_aa: CASSPHQGASFTEAFF
d_call: -; cdr3_length: 16; clone_size: -; j_call: TRBJ2-2; v_call: TRBV5-1; cdr3_nt: TGCGCCAGCAGCTTGTTGCGGAACGCGAACACCGGGGAGCTGTTTTTT; cdr3_aa: CASSLLRNANTGELFF
d_call: TRBD1; cdr3_length: 15; clone_size: -; j_call: TRBJ2-7; v_call: TRBV28; cdr3_nt: TGTGCCACAAAAACTGGGACAGGGCTTTCCTACGAGCAGTACTTC; cdr3_aa: CATKTGTGLSYEQYF
d_call: TRBD2; cdr3_length: 13; clone_size: -; j_call: TRBJ2-7; v_call: TRBV2; cdr3_nt: TGTGCCAGCGGTCTGACTAGCGGGTACGAGCAGTACTTC; cdr3_aa: CASGLTSGYEQYF
d_call: TRBD1; cdr3_length: 14; clone_size: few; j_call: TRBJ1-1; v_call: TRBV28; cdr3_nt: TGTGCCAGCAGGGGACAGGGGGGTCGAACTGAAGCTTTCTTT; cdr3_aa: CASRGQGGRTEAFF
d_call: -; cdr3_length: 13; clone_size: -; j_call: TRBJ2-5; v_call: TRBV28; cdr3_nt: TGTGCCAGCAGTTTGGTAGTTTCAGAGACCCAGTACTTC; cdr3_aa: CASSLVVSETQYF
d_call: TRBD1; cdr3_length: 14; clone_size: -; j_call: TRBJ1-1; v_call: TRBV5-1; cdr3_nt: TGCGCCAGCAGCTCGGACAGGATTAACACTGAAGCTTTCTTT; cdr3_aa: CASSSDRINTEAFF
d_call: -; cdr3_length: 13; clone_size: -; j_call: TRBJ2-7; v_call: TRBV7-8; cdr3_nt: TGTGCCAGCAGCTTGGGACTCTTCCCCGAGCAGTACTTC; cdr3_aa: CASSLGLFPEQYF